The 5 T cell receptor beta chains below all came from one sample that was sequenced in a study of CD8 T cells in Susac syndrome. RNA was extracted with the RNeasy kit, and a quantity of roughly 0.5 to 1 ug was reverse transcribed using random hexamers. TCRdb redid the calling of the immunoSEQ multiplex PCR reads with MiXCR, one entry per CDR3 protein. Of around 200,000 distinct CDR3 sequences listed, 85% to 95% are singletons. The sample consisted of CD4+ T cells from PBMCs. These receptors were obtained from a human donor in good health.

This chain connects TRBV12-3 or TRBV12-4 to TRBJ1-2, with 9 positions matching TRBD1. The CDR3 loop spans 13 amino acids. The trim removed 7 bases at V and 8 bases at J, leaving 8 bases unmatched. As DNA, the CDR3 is TGTGCCAGCAAGCTCGGGACAGGGAGGGGCTACACCTTC. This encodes CASKLGTGRGYTF.

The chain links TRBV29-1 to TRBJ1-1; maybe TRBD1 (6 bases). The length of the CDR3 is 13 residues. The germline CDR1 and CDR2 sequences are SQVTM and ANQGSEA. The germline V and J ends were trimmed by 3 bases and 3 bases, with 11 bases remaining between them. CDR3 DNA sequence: TGCAGCGTTGAGAGGGGGGGGGACACTGAAGCTTTCTTT. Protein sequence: CSVERGGDTEAFF.

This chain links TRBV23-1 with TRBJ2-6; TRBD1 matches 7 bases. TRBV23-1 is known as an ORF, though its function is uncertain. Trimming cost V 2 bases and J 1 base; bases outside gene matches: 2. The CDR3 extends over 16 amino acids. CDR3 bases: TGCGCCAGCAGTCAACGACAGGGATCTGGGGCCAACGTCCTGACTTTC. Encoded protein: CASSQRQGSGANVLTF.

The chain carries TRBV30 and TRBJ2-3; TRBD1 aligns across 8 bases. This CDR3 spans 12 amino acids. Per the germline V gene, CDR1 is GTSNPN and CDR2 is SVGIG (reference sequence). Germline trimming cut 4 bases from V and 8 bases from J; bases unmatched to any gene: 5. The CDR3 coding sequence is TGTGCCTGGACAGGGGGCGCGGGTACGCAGTATTTT. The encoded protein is CAWTGGAGTQYF.

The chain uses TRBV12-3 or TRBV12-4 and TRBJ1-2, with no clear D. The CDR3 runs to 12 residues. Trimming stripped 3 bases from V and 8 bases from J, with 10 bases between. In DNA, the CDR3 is TGTGCCAGCAGTTTGCGGGGATGGGGCTACACCTTC. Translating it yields CASSLRGWGYTF.